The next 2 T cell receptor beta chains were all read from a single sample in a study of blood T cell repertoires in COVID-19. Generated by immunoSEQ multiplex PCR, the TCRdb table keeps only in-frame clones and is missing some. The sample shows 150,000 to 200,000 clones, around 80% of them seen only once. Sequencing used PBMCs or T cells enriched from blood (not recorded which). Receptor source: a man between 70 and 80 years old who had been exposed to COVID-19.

CDR3: CASRGLAGTEQYF. The CDR3 coding sequence is TGTGCCAGCAGGGGACTAGCGGGAACCGAGCAGTACTTC. The rearrangement uses TRBV12-3 or TRBV12-4 and TRBJ2-7; 13 nucleotides match TRBD2. The CDR3 runs to 13 residues. J was trimmed by 6 bases and V by 6 bases; bases with no gene match: 2.

The DNA of the CDR3 is TGCGCCAGCAGCCTCTCATTTGGGACAACCGGGGAGCTGTTTTTT. Amino acid sequence: CASSLSFGTTGELFF. The chain is built from TRBV4-3 and TRBJ2-2; TRBD1 might be the D (6 bases). From germline, CDR1 is LGHNA and CDR2 YSLEER. The CDR3 has 15 amino acids. V gave up 4 bases and J gave up 5 bases, with 14 bases separating them.